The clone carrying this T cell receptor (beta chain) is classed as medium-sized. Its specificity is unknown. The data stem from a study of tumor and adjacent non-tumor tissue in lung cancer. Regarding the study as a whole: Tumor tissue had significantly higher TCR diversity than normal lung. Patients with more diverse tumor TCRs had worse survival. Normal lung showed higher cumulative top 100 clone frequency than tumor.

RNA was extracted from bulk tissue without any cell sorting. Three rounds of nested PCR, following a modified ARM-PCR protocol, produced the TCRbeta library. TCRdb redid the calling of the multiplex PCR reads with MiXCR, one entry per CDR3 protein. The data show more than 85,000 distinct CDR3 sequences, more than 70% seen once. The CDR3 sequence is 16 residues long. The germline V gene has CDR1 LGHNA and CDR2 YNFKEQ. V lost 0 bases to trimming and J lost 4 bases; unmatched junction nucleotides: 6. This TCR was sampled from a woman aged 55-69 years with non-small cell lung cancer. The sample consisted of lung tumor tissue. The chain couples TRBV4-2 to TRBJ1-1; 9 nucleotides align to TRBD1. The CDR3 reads CASSQEGGTGPTEAFF. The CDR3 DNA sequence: TGTGCCAGCAGCCAAGAAGGCGGGACAGGGCCCACTGAAGCTTTCTTT.